This T cell receptor (beta chain) was obtained from a study of T cell clusters in autoimmune cytopenias. TRB amplification used roughly 250 ng of peripheral blood genomic DNA. Judged by frequency, this clonotype is medium-sized. Multiplex touch-down PCR amplified TRB using TRB-A and TRB-B pools in one tube. One entry per CDR3 protein, without DNA, is what TCRdb gives after re-calling the multiplex PCR reads. The sample table sets out 7,000 or so distinct CDR3 sequences. The same data also contributed to another study, on T cell repertoires in aging, cancer and after chemotherapy.

Source material: peripheral blood. The sequence came from a human donor in good health.

The CDR3 protein is CASTKDRYEQYF. The J gene is TRBJ2-7, the V gene TRBV6-2 or TRBV6-3; no DNA is available, so the TRBD1 call from TCRdb remains unchecked. CDR3 length: 12 residues. Germline V lookup: CDR1 MNHEY, CDR2 SVGEGT.